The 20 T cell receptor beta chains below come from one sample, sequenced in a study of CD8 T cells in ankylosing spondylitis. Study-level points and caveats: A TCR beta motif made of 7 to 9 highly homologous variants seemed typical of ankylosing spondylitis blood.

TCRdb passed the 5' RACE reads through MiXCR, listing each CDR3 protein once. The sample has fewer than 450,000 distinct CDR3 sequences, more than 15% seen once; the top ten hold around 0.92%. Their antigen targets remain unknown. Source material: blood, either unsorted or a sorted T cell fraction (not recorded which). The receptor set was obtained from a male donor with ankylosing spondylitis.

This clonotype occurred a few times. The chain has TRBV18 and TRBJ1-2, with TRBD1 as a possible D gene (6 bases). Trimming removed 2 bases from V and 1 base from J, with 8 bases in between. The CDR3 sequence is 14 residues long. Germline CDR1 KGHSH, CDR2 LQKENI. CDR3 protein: CASSPRGDNYGYTF. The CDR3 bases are TGTGCCAGCTCACCAAGGGGGGATAACTATGGCTACACCTTC.

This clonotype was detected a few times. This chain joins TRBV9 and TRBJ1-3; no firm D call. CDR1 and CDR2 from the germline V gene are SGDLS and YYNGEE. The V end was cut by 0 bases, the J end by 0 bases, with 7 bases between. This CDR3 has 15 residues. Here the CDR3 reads CASSVDSYSGNTIYF. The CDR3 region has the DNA TGTGCCAGCAGCGTAGACTCCTACTCTGGAAACACCATATATTTT.

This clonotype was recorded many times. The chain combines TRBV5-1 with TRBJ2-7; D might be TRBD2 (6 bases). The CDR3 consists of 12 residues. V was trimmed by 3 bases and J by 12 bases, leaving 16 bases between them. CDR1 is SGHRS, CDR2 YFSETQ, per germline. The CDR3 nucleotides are TGCGCCAGCAGCTCTATGAGGGGCGGGGTGTACTTC. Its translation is CASSSMRGGVYF.

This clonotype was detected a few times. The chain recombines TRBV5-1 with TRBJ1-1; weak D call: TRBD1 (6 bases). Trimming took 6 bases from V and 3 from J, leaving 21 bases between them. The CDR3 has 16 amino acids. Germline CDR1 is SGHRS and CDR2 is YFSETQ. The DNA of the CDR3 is TGCGCCAGCAATCCCCAACAGGGAAGTGGGCACACTGAAGCTTTCTTT. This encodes CASNPQQGSGHTEAFF.

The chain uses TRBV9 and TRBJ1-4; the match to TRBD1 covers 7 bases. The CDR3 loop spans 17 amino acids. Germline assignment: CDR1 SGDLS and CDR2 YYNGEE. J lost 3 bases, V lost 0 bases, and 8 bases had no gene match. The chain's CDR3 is CASSVGGGGTSNEKLFF. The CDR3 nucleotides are TGTGCCAGCAGCGTAGGAGGGGGCGGAACTTCTAATGAAAAACTGTTTTTT.

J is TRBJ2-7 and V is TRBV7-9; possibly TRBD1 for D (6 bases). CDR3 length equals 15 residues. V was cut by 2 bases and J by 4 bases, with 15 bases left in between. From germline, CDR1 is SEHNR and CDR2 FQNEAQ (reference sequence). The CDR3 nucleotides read TGTGCCAGCAGCTTAAACAGGGAATCCCTTTACGAGCAGTACTTC. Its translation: CASSLNRESLYEQYF.

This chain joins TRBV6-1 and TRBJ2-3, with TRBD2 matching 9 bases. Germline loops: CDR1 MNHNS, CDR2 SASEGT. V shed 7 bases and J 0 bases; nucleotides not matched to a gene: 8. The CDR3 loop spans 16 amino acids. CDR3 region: CASKTTSGTSTDTQYF. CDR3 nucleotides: TGTGCCAGCAAGACGACTAGCGGCACTAGCACAGATACGCAGTATTTT.

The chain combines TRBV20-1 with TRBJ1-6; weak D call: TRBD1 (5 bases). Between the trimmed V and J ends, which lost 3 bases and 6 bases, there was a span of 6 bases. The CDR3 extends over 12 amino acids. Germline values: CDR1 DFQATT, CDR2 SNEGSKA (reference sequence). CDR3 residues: CSASGANSPLHF. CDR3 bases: TGCAGTGCTAGCGGGGCTAATTCACCCCTCCACTTT.

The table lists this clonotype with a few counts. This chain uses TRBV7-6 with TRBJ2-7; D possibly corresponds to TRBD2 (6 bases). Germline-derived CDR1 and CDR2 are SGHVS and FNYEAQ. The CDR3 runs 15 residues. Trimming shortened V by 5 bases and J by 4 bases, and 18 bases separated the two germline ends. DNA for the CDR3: TGTGCCAGCAGCCCGGGACTGGAAAGAGGATACGAGCAGTACTTC. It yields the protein CASSPGLERGYEQYF.

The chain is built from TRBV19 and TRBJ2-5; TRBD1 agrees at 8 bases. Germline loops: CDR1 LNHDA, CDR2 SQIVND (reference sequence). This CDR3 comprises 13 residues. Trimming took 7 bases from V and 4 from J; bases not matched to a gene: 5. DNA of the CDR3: TGTGCCAGTAATAGGACAGGGAGAGAGACCCAGTACTTC. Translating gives CASNRTGRETQYF.

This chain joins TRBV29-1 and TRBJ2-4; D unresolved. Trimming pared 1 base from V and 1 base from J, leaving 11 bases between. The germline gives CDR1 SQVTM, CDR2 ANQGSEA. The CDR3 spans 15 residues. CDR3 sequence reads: CSVEAPLEAKNIQYF. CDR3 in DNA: TGCAGCGTTGAAGCTCCCTTGGAGGCCAAAAACATTCAGTACTTC.

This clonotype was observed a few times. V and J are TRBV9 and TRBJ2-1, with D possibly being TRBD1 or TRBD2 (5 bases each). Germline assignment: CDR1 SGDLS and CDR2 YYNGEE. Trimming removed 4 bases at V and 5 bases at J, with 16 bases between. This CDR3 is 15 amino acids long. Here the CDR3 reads CASSTHPGRDNEQFF. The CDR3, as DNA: TGTGCCAGCAGCACTCACCCGGGACGGGACAATGAGCAGTTCTTC.

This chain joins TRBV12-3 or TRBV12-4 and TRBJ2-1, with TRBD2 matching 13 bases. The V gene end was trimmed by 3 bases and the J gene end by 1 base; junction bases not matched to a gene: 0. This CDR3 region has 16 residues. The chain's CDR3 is CASSLTSGRSYNEQFF. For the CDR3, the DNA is TGTGCCAGCAGTTTGACTAGCGGGAGGTCCTACAATGAGCAGTTCTTC.

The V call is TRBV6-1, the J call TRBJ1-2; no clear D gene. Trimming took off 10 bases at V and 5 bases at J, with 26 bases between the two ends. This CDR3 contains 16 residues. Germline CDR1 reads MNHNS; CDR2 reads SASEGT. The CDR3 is CATLRRRRGGRYGYTF. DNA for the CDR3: TGTGCCACCCTCCGGAGACGCCGCGGAGGGCGGTATGGCTACACCTTC.

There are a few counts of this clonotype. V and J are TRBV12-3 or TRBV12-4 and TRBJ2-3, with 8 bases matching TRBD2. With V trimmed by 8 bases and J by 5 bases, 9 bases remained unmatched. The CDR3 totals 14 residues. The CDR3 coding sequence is TGTGCCAGCTCCCCCGGGGGGGCCGTAGATACGCAGTATTTT. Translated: CASSPGGAVDTQYF.

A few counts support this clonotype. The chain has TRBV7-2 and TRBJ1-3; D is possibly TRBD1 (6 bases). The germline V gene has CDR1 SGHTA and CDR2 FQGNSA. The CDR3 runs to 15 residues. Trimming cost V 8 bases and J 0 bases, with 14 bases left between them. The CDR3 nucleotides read TGTGCCAGCGGCCCAAAACAGGGCTCTGGAAACACCATATATTTT. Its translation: CASGPKQGSGNTIYF. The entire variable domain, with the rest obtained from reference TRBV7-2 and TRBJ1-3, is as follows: GAGVSQSPSNKVTEKGKDVELRCDPISGHTALYWYRQSLGQGLEFLIYFQGNSAPDKSGLPSDRFSAERTGGSVSTLTIQRTQQEDSAVYLCASGPKQGSGNTIYFGEGSWLTVV.

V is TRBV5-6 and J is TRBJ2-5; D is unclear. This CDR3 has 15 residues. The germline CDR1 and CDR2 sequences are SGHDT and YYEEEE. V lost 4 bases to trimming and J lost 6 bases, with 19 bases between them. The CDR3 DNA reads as TGTGCCAGCAGCCCCGGGCCCAGCGATACGAAGACCCAGTACTTC. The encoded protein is CASSPGPSDTKTQYF. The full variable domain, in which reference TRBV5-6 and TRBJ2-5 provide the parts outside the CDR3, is DAGVTQSPTHLIKTRGQQVTLRCSPKSGHDTVSWYQQALGQGPQFIFQYYEEEERQRGNFPDRFSGHQFPNYSSELNVNALLLGDSALYLCASSPGPSDTKTQYFGPGTRLLVL.

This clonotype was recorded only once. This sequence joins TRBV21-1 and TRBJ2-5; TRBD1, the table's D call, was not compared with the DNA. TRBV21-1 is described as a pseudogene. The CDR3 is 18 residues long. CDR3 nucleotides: TGTGCCAGCAGCAAAGTCTGTCCTACAGGGGGTATCGAAGAGACCCAGTACTTC. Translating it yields CASSKVCPTGGIEETQYF.

The CDR3 bases are TGTGCCAGCAGCCCGTCGGTATGGGGACCCGACAGCACAGATACGCAGTATTTT. Translated, it gives CASSPSVWGPDSTDTQYF. The chain couples TRBV11-1 to TRBJ2-3; D might be TRBD1 or TRBD2, each matching 5 bases. V was pared by 5 bases and J by 0 bases, with 21 bases between. Germline lookup yields CDR1 SGHAT and CDR2 FQDESV (reference sequence). There are 18 residues in the CDR3.

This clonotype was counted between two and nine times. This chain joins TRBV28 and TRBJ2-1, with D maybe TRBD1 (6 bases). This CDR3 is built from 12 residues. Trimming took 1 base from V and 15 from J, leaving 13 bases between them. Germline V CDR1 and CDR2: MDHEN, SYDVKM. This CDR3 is CASSLLGGIPFF. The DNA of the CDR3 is TGTGCCAGCAGTTTATTAGGGGGTATTCCGTTCTTC.